This T cell receptor beta chain was observed in a study of cytomegalovirus exposure and HLA in healthy donors. Study overall: Falling in the Caucasian-associated ancestry cluster were roughly 80% of 300 to 500 genotyped donors.

Primers for the PCR totalled 60 Vbeta and 13 Jbeta. Produced via immunoSEQ multiplex PCR; TCRdb's table is partial and in-frame only. This table has about 130,000 clones, 70% to 75% appearing once. The CDR3 length is 14 residues. CDR1 and CDR2 from the germline V gene are SGHRS and YFSETQ. Trimming shortened V by 2 bases and J by 2 bases, and 8 bases separated the two germline ends. The study, taken as a whole, reports: TCR beta chain V- and J-gene trimming was linked, in a later analysis, to a missense variant in DCLRE1C. Investigators reported 150 to 200 TCR beta chains as tied to cytomegalovirus. Rarity characterized most TCR sequences, yet some public TCRs appeared in many donors.

As for this clone: What it binds is unknown.

This receptor was taken from a man between 25 and 39 years old in good health and CMV-seronegative. The chain links TRBV5-1 to TRBJ1-3, with D possibly being TRBD1 (6 bases). The sequenced material came from PBMCs. The CDR3, as DNA: TGCGCCAGCAGCTTTACAGGGACTGGAAACACCATATATTTT. Its protein product is CASSFTGTGNTIYF.